A single T cell receptor beta chain is shown here with its context. What it recognizes is unknown. Losses at the gene ends were 8 bases for V and 2 bases for J; bases not matched to a gene: 16. The germline CDR1 and CDR2 sequences are SEHNR and FQNEAQ (reference sequence). This CDR3 comprises 18 residues. This sample was taken from a study of T cell repertoires in cytomegalovirus infection. Whole-study results and caveats: The cumulative frequency of public TCR beta families identified carriers of CMV plus the relevant HLA. Within the response measured ex vivo, HLA-C-restricted CMV-specific TCR beta clonotypes were dominant.

TCRdb re-analysed the reads in MiXCR, keeping a single row per CDR3 protein. This table holds fewer than 850,000 distinct CDR3 sequences, 25% to 30% found once. Sequencing used cultured CD8+ T cells from PBMCs, obtained from culture after CMV antigen stimulation. The V and J genes are TRBV7-9 and TRBJ2-1, with 9 bases identical to TRBD2. This receptor was identified in a human donor in good health (CMV status not recorded). Some clones in this sample may be carry-over from other donors' samples. For the CDR3, the DNA is TGTGCCAGCCCAGGGCCGTTGCGCGGGGGGGCCCCCTACAATGAGCAGTTCTTC. Amino acid sequence: CASPGPLRGGAPYNEQFF.